What follows are 17 T cell receptor beta chains derived from one specimen sequenced in a study of technical replicates of blood from several donors. Method: immunoSEQ multiplex PCR; TCRdb's copy keeps in-frame clones and lacks some. This table has some 94,000 clones, 90% to 97% appearing once. The specimen sequenced was T cells isolated from PBMCs. All receptors come from a human donor in good health.

This clone was picked up a small number of times. V and J are TRBV27 and TRBJ2-1; D remains ambiguous. The V end was cut by 3 bases, the J end by 0 bases, with 12 bases between. This CDR3 is built from 16 residues. Germline CDR1 reads MNHEY; CDR2 reads SMNVEV (reference sequence). This CDR3 is CASSFDLASSYNEQFF. The CDR3 bases are TGTGCCAGCAGTTTTGACTTGGCGAGCTCCTACAATGAGCAGTTCTTC.

The chain couples TRBV19 to TRBJ1-1; 7 positions match TRBD1. Germline trimming cut 3 bases from V and 8 bases from J; bases unmatched to any gene: 3. Germline V gene data show CDR1 as LNHDA and CDR2 as SQIVND (reference sequence). The CDR3 consists of 12 residues. CDR3: CASSIPDREAFF. The CDR3, as DNA: TGTGCCAGTAGTATCCCGGACAGGGAAGCTTTCTTT.

J is TRBJ2-2 and V is TRBV4-1, with TRBD1 matching over 7 bases. The V segment lost 6 bases and the J segment 2 bases; nucleotides outside the gene matches: 9. The CDR3 contains 16 residues. Germline CDR1 MGHRA, CDR2 YSYEKL. The CDR3 nucleotides are TGCGCCAGCAGATCCTACAGGGGCCGCAACACCGGGGAGCTGTTTTTT. It yields the protein CASRSYRGRNTGELFF.

This chain links TRBV10-3 with TRBJ1-1, with unresolved D. This CDR3 has 13 amino acids. V was clipped by 2 bases and J by 5 bases, with 9 bases between them. Germline V gene sequence: CDR1 ENHRY, CDR2 SYGVKD. The CDR3 region is CAISETPRTEAFF. In DNA, the CDR3 is TGTGCCATCAGTGAGACCCCGCGGACTGAAGCTTTCTTT.

The chain uses TRBV27 and TRBJ2-2, with 7 bases lining up with TRBD2. The CDR3 is made up of 16 amino acids. Germline assignment: CDR1 MNHEY and CDR2 SMNVEV (reference sequence). The junction had 6 bases not matched to a gene; V was cut back by 2 bases and J by 3 bases. CDR3 in amino acids: CASSLIISGDTGELFF. DNA of the CDR3: TGTGCCAGCAGTTTAATTATAAGCGGGGACACCGGGGAGCTGTTTTTT.

The V gene is TRBV30, the J gene TRBJ2-1, with unresolved D. The CDR3 consists of 11 residues. Germline CDR1 reads GTSNPN; CDR2 reads SVGIG (reference sequence). The ends were cut back, 0 bases at V and 11 bases at J, with 8 bases in the middle. For the CDR3, the DNA is TGTGCCTGGAGTGTACAACTACAGCAGTTCTTC. It is translated as CAWSVQLQQFF.

The sample holds one count of this clone. This rearrangement joins TRBV7-8 to TRBJ1-2, with D unclear. Germline CDR1 reads SGHVS; CDR2 reads FQNEAQ. The V and J ends lost 3 bases and 4 bases respectively, with 9 bases between them. The CDR3 consists of 13 residues. The CDR3 reads CASSFDISYGYTF. CDR3 sequence (DNA): TGTGCCAGCAGCTTTGACATCAGCTATGGCTACACCTTC.

The CDR3 spells CASSQGSPLSTEAFF. DNA of the CDR3: TGCGCCAGCAGCCAAGGGTCTCCTTTGAGCACTGAAGCTTTCTTT. V is TRBV4-1 and J is TRBJ1-1, with D unclear. This CDR3 contains 15 residues. Germline-derived CDR1 and CDR2 are MGHRA and YSYEKL. Trimming took off 1 base at V and 4 bases at J, with 13 bases between the two ends.

The chain has TRBV5-1 and TRBJ2-6; weak D call: TRBD2 (5 bases). This CDR3 is 14 amino acids long. Per germline, CDR1 SGHRS and CDR2 YFSETQ. Trimming left V 9 bases short and J 0 bases short, with 10 bases between. CDR3 region: CAIRDASGANVLTF. CDR3 sequence (DNA): TGCGCCATTCGGGATGCCTCTGGGGCCAACGTCCTGACTTTC.

The CDR3 here is CASSFDKTGVVETQYF. The CDR3 bases are TGTGCCAGCAGTTTTGACAAAACAGGGGTAGTAGAGACCCAGTACTTC. The chain recombines TRBV5-8 with TRBJ2-5; 7 positions agree with TRBD1. The CDR3 has 16 amino acids. V was clipped by 5 bases and J by 4 bases; unmatched bases: 14. CDR1 and CDR2 (germline): SGHTS, YDEGEE.

The rearrangement joins TRBV30 to TRBJ1-5, with 10 nucleotides matching TRBD1. In germline, CDR1 is GTSNPN, CDR2 SVGIG (reference sequence). The CDR3 covers 14 residues. Losses at the gene ends were 1 base for V and 5 bases for J; bases not matched to a gene: 2. The CDR3 nucleotides read TGTGCCTGGAGTGCGGACAGGGGGTATCAGCCCCAGCATTTT. It codes for CAWSADRGYQPQHF.

The J gene is TRBJ1-2, the V gene TRBV4-1; weak D call: TRBD1 (6 bases). Germline CDR1 is MGHRA and CDR2 is YSYEKL. The CDR3 loop spans 15 amino acids. Trimming removed 1 base at V and 3 bases at J, with 12 bases between. The CDR3 bases are TGCGCCAGCAGCCAAGGGACAGAAACTGACTATGGCTACACCTTC. Residues: CASSQGTETDYGYTF.

V usage is TRBV30 and J usage is TRBJ1-3; weak D call: TRBD1 (6 bases). This CDR3 has 16 residues. Germline V lookup: CDR1 GTSNPN, CDR2 SVGIG (reference sequence). V gave up 0 bases and J gave up 3 bases, with 15 bases separating them. CDR3 DNA: TGTGCCTGGAGTGTAAACAGGGAGCTCTTTGGAAACACCATATATTTT. It translates to CAWSVNRELFGNTIYF.

The chain joins TRBV29-1 to TRBJ1-5; perhaps TRBD1 as D (6 bases). Germline CDR1 is SQVTM and CDR2 is ANQGSEA. The V and J ends lost 4 bases and 7 bases respectively, with 14 bases between them. CDR3 length equals 13 residues. The CDR3 sequence: CSVGGGREQPQHF. CDR3 DNA sequence: TGCAGCGTTGGGGGGGGCAGGGAGCAGCCCCAGCATTTT.

This sequence joins TRBV4-1 and TRBJ1-5; D is undetermined. The CDR3 length is 15 residues. V shed 1 base and J shed 4 bases, with 11 bases lying between them. The germline V gene encodes CDR1 MGHRA and CDR2 YSYEKL. The CDR3 sequence is CASSQGSGFNQPQHF. The CDR3 region has the DNA TGCGCCAGCAGCCAAGGGTCAGGATTTAATCAGCCCCAGCATTTT.

The chain couples TRBV9 to TRBJ2-5, with TRBD1 matching over 8 bases. The CDR3 runs to 14 residues. Germline lookup yields CDR1 SGDLS and CDR2 YYNGEE. The J segment lost 1 base and the V segment lost 3 bases, leaving 2 bases of the junction unmatched. CDR3 in DNA: TGTGCCAGCAGCGCCAGGGGGCCCCAAGAGACCCAGTACTTC. It yields the protein CASSARGPQETQYF.

This chain joins TRBV19 and TRBJ2-2; 7 nucleotides line up with TRBD1. The CDR3 is 13 amino acids. Germline CDR1 and CDR2: LNHDA and SQIVND (reference sequence). With 5 bases clipped from V and 7 bases from J, the junction kept 4 bases outside the gene matches. Here the CDR3 reads CASSSQGHGELFF. CDR3 DNA sequence: TGTGCCAGTAGTTCACAGGGGCACGGGGAGCTGTTTTTT.